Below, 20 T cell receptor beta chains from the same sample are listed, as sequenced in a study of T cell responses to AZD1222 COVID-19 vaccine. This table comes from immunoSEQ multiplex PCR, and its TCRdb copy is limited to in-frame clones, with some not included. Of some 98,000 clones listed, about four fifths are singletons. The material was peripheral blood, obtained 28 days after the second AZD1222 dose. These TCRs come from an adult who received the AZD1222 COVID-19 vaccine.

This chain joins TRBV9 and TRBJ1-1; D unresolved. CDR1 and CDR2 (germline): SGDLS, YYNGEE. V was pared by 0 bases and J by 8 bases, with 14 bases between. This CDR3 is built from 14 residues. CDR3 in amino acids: CASSVVPSEAEAFF. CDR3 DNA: TGTGCCAGCAGCGTAGTACCGTCCGAGGCGGAAGCTTTCTTT.

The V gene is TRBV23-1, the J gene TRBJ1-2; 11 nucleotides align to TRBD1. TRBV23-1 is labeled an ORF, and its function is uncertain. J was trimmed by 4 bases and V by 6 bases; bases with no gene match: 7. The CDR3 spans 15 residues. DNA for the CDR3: TGCGCCAGCAGGGGGACAGGGGGTGAGGGCTATGGCTACACCTTC. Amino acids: CASRGTGGEGYGYTF.

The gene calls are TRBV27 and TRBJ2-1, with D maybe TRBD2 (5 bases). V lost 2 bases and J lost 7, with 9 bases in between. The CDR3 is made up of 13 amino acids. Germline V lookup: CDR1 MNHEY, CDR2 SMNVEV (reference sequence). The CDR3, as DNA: TGTGCCAGCAGTTTAGGGTGGGAGAATGAGCAGTTCTTC. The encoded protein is CASSLGWENEQFF.

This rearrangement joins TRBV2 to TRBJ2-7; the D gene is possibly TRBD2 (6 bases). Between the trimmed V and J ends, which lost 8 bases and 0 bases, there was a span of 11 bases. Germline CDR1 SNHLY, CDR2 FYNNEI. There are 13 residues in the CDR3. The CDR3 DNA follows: TGTGCCAGCCGCGCGGGGTTCTCCTACGAGCAGTACTTC. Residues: CASRAGFSYEQYF.

The CDR3 protein is CASSFVASWAPLHF. CDR3 nucleotides: TGTGCCAGCAGCTTCGTTGCCTCCTGGGCACCCCTCCACTTT. The rearrangement joins TRBV7-2 to TRBJ1-6, with D uncertain. The length of the CDR3 is 14 residues. Trimming removed 3 bases at V and 11 bases at J, with 14 bases between. Germline V CDR1 and CDR2: SGHTA, FQGNSA.

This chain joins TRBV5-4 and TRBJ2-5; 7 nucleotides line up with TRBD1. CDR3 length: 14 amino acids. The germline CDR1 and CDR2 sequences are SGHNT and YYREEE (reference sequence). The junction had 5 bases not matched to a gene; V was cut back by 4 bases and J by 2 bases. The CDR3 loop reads CASSPGQPQETQYF. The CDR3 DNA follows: TGTGCCAGCAGCCCGGGACAGCCTCAAGAGACCCAGTACTTC.

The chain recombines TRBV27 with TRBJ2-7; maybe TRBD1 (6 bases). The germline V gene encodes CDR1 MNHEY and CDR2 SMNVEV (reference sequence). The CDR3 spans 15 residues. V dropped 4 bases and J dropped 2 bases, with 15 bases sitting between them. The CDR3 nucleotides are TGTGCCAGCAGTTCCCGGACAGTAAGTACCTACGAGCAGTACTTC. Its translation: CASSSRTVSTYEQYF.

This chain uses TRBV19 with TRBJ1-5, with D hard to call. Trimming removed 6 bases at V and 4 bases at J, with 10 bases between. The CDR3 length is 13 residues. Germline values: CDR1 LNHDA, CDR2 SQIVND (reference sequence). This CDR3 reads CASRVLGNQPQHF. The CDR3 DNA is TGTGCCAGTAGAGTCCTGGGTAATCAGCCCCAGCATTTT.

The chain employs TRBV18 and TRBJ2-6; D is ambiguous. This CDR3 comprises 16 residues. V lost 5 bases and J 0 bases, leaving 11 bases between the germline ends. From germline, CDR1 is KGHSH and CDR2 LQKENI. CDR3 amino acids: CASSGQQYSGANVLTF. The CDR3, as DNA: TGTGCCAGCTCAGGGCAGCAATACTCTGGGGCCAACGTCCTGACTTTC.

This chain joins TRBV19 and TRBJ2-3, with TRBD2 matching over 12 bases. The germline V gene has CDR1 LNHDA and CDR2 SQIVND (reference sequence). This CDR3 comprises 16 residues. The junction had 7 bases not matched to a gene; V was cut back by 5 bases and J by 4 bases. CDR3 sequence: CASSSRTSGTADTQYF. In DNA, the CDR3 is TGTGCCAGTAGTTCTCGGACTAGCGGGACAGCAGATACGCAGTATTTT.

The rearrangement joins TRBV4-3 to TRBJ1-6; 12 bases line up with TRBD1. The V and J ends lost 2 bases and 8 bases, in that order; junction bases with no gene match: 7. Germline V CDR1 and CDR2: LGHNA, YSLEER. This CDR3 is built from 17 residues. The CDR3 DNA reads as TGCGCCAGCAGCCAAAACAGGGACAGGGGGCGATATTCACCCCTCCACTTT. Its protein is CASSQNRDRGRYSPLHF.

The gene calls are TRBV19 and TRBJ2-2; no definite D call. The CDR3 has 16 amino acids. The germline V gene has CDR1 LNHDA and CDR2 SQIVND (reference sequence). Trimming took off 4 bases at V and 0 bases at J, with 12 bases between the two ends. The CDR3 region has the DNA TGTGCCAGTAGTACGTTAACCACTACGAACACCGGGGAGCTGTTTTTT. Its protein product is CASSTLTTTNTGELFF.

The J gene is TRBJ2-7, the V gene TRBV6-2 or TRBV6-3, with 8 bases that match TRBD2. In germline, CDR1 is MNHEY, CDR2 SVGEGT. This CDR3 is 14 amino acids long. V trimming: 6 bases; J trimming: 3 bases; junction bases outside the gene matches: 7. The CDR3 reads CASSRTSHGYEQYF. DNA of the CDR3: TGTGCCAGCAGCAGGACTAGCCACGGCTACGAGCAGTACTTC.

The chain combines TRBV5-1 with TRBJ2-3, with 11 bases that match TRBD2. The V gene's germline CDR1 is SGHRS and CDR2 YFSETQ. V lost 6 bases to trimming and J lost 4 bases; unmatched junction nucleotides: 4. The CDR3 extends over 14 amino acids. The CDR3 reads CASTTSGTADTQYF. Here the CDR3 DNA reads TGCGCCAGCACGACTAGCGGGACGGCAGATACGCAGTATTTT.

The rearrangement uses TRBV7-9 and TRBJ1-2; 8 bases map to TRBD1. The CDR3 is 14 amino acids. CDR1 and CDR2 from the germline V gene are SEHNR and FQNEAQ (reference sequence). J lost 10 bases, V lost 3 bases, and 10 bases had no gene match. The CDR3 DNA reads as TGTGCCAGCAGCTTTACTTTGGACAGGGAGGTCTACACCTTC. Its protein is CASSFTLDREVYTF.

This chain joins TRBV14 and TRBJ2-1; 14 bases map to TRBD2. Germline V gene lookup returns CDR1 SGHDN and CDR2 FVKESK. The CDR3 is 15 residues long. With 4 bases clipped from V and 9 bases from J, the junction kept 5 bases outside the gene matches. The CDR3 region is CASSPGLAGAGEQFF. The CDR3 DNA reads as TGTGCCAGCAGCCCGGGACTAGCGGGGGCGGGTGAGCAGTTCTTC.

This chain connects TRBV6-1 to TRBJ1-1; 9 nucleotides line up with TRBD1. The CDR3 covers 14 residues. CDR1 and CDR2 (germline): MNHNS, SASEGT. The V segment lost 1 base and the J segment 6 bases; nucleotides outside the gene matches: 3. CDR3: CASSEDRGQAEAFF. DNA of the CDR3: TGTGCCAGCAGTGAAGACAGGGGGCAGGCTGAAGCTTTCTTT.

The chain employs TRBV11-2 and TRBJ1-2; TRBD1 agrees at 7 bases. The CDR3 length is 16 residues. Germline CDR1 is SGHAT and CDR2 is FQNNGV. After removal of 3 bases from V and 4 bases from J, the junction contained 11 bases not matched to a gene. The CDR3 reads CASSFRQGWGGYGYTF. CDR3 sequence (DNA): TGTGCCAGCAGCTTTCGACAGGGATGGGGAGGCTATGGCTACACCTTC.

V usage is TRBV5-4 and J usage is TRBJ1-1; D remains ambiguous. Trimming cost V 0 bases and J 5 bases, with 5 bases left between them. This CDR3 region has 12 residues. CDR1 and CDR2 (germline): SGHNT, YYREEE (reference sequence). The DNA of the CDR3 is TGTGCCAGCAGCTTGGATGCTACTGAAGCTTTCTTT. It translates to CASSLDATEAFF.

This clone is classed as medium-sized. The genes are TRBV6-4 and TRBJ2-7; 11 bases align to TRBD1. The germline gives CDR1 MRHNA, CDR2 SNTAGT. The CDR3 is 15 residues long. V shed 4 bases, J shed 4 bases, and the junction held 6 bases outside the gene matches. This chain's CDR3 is CASSVRGDRGYEQYF. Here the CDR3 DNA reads TGTGCCAGCAGTGTAAGAGGGGACAGGGGGTACGAGCAGTACTTC.